The 21 T cell receptor beta chains below come from one sample, sequenced in a study of T cell repertoires in cytomegalovirus infection. One entry per CDR3 protein, called by TCRdb with MiXCR from the reads. The sample holds around 440,000 distinct CDR3 sequences; approximately 10% are singletons and the top ten take approximately 10%. Sequenced sample: PBMCs. The receptors stem from a human donor in good health (CMV status not recorded). Some clones in this sample may be carry-over from other donors' samples.

This clonotype showed up many times. The chain joins TRBV27 to TRBJ1-2, with 8 positions matching TRBD1. Trimming removed 7 bases from V and 7 bases from J; junction bases left unmatched: 14. The germline V gene encodes CDR1 MNHEY and CDR2 SMNVEV (reference sequence). This CDR3 has 15 residues. The CDR3: CASTQATGDVGGYTF. As DNA, the CDR3 is TGTGCCAGCACCCAAGCGACAGGGGATGTTGGTGGCTACACCTTC.

This clonotype was counted at least ten times. This chain links TRBV7-8 with TRBJ2-1; either TRBD1 or TRBD2 may supply D (6 bases each). Trimming left V 1 base short and J 4 bases short, with 14 bases between. The CDR3 contains 16 residues. Germline CDR1 reads SGHVS; CDR2 reads FQNEAQ. CDR3 nucleotides: TGTGCCAGCAGCTTAGGCAACAGGGCGGGGTACAATGAGCAGTTCTTC. Protein sequence: CASSLGNRAGYNEQFF.

A few counts support this clonotype. The CDR3 DNA is TGTGCCAGCAGCGGAAATGACAGGCCCGGGGTCCCTCAAGAGACCCAGTACTTC. Amino acids: CASSGNDRPGVPQETQYF. This chain links TRBV2 with TRBJ2-5; maybe TRBD1 (6 bases). CDR1 is SNHLY and CDR2 is FYNNEI in the germline V gene. V lost 6 bases and J 2 bases, leaving 25 bases between the germline ends. The CDR3 consists of 18 residues.

This clonotype appeared many times. This chain connects TRBV6-1 to TRBJ2-7; D gene ambiguous. The germline CDR1 and CDR2 sequences are MNHNS and SASEGT. The CDR3 contains 11 residues. V lost 7 bases and J 7 bases, leaving 11 bases between the germline ends. DNA for the CDR3: TGTGCCAGCACCCCCGGTGGTGAGCAGTACTTC. Encoded protein: CASTPGGEQYF.

This clonotype was seen ten or more times. The chain uses TRBV2 and TRBJ1-1; no definite D call. The CDR3 has 15 amino acids. Germline V gene lookup returns CDR1 SNHLY and CDR2 FYNNEI. Trimming took off 5 bases at V and 7 bases at J, with 20 bases between the two ends. CDR3 in DNA: TGTGCCAGCAGTCCAGACCGACCCGGGTTGGTTGAAGCTTTCTTT. Residues: CASSPDRPGLVEAFF.

This clonotype has only a few counts. The CDR3 spells CASSPPQGSYGYTF. The CDR3 nucleotides read TGTGCCAGCAGCCCCCCGCAGGGGAGCTATGGCTACACCTTC. This chain uses TRBV5-6 with TRBJ1-2; possible D gene TRBD1, 6 bases. Trimming left V 4 bases short and J 4 bases short, with 14 bases between. The CDR3 spans 14 residues. The V gene's germline CDR1 is SGHDT and CDR2 YYEEEE.

This clonotype was observed many times. The V and J genes are TRBV19 and TRBJ1-5; no definite D call. The germline V gene has CDR1 LNHDA and CDR2 SQIVND (reference sequence). The length of the CDR3 is 14 residues. V was cut by 5 bases and J by 0 bases, with 8 bases left in between. Written as DNA, the CDR3 is TGTGCCAGTAGTCCTCGAAATAGCAATCAGCCCCAGCATTTT. It is translated as CASSPRNSNQPQHF.

This clonotype was seen a single time. The chain carries TRBV7-9 and TRBJ2-5, with D unclear. Per germline, CDR1 SEHNR and CDR2 FQNEAQ (reference sequence). This CDR3 is 13 amino acids long. The V gene lost 3 bases and the J gene lost 2 bases, with 7 bases spanning the gap. CDR3 amino acids: CASSFPTQETQYF. The CDR3 nucleotides read TGTGCCAGCAGCTTCCCGACACAAGAGACCCAGTACTTC.

This clonotype was seen many times. Written as DNA, the CDR3 is TGTGCCAGCAGTTACGCCCGACACAATGAGCAGTTCTTC. It specifies CASSYARHNEQFF. V gene TRBV6-5 combines with J gene TRBJ2-1; D is unresolved. Trimming removed 2 bases from V and 5 bases from J, with 7 bases in between. CDR3 length equals 13 residues. The V gene's germline CDR1 is MNHEY and CDR2 SVGAGI.

CDR3 nucleotide sequence: TGCGCCAGCAGAGTCTATACAGGGGACTCCTACAATGAGCAGTTCTTC. The encoded protein is CASRVYTGDSYNEQFF. J is TRBJ2-1 and V is TRBV5-1; 7 bases map to TRBD1. CDR3 size: 16 residues. J lost 0 bases, V lost 5 bases, and 8 bases had no gene match. Germline V CDR1 and CDR2: SGHRS, YFSETQ.

This clonotype was recorded many times. The chain couples TRBV24-1 to TRBJ2-5; D may be TRBD2 (5 bases). This CDR3 contains 12 residues. With 7 bases removed from V and 2 bases from J, the gap between germline ends came to 7 bases. Germline CDR1 KGHDR, CDR2 SFDVKD. CDR3 DNA: TGTGCCACCAGCGGCGGGCAAGAGACCCAGTACTTC. As protein: CATSGGQETQYF.

This clonotype was counted many times. The V call is TRBV19, the J call TRBJ1-2; 8 nucleotides line up with TRBD1. Germline values: CDR1 LNHDA, CDR2 SQIVND (reference sequence). This CDR3 spans 14 amino acids. The junction had 10 bases not matched to a gene; V was cut back by 8 bases and J by 5 bases. In DNA, the CDR3 is TGTGCCAGTCGATTCGCCAGGGGGCCGTATGGCTACACCTTC. It encodes CASRFARGPYGYTF.

The chain joins TRBV20-1 to TRBJ2-3; D uncertain. Trimming stripped 3 bases from V and 6 bases from J, with 10 bases between. Per the germline V gene, CDR1 is DFQATT and CDR2 is SNEGSKA (reference sequence). CDR3 length: 12 residues. The CDR3 DNA sequence: TGCAGTGCTAGGACCTCTGGGGATACGCAGTATTTT. This codes for CSARTSGDTQYF.

This rearrangement joins TRBV6-8 to TRBJ1-2, with TRBD1 matching 7 bases. The ends lost 6 bases at V and 7 bases at J; junction bases unmatched: 8. The CDR3 sequence is 13 residues long. Germline V gene lookup returns CDR1 MNHGY and CDR2 SAAAGT. The CDR3 coding sequence is TGTGCCAGCAGCTGGACAGGAGAGGGTGGCTACACCTTC. This sequence encodes CASSWTGEGGYTF.

The V gene is TRBV5-1, the J gene TRBJ2-3; TRBD1 matches 11 bases. With 3 bases clipped from V and 1 base from J, the junction kept 4 bases outside the gene matches. CDR1 and CDR2 (germline): SGHRS, YFSETQ. This CDR3 spans 16 amino acids. CDR3 coding DNA: TGCGCCAGCAGCTCGGGACAGGGGGTGGGCACAGATACGCAGTATTTT. Encoded protein: CASSSGQGVGTDTQYF.

This clonotype was picked up many times. V is TRBV12-5 and J is TRBJ2-1; D is perhaps TRBD2 (6 bases). Trimming took off 1 base at V and 4 bases at J, with 8 bases between the two ends. CDR1 and CDR2 from the germline V gene are LGHNT and FRNRAP. This CDR3 has 14 amino acids. The CDR3 protein is CASGLDGTYNEQFF. The DNA of the CDR3 is TGTGCTAGTGGTTTGGACGGGACTTACAATGAGCAGTTCTTC.

This clonotype was detected many times. This chain connects TRBV4-1 to TRBJ2-1; TRBD1 matches 7 bases. Unmatched junction bases numbered 8, after V lost 2 bases and J lost 4 bases. Germline loops: CDR1 MGHRA, CDR2 YSYEKL. CDR3 length equals 16 residues. The CDR3 here is CASSQQPGQRYNEQFF. In DNA, the CDR3 is TGCGCCAGCAGCCAACAACCGGGACAGCGTTACAATGAGCAGTTCTTC.

This clonotype has a count of ten or more. The chain combines TRBV4-1 with TRBJ1-1; tentatively, D is TRBD1 (6 bases). Germline assignment: CDR1 MGHRA and CDR2 YSYEKL. Trimming stripped 3 bases from V and 4 bases from J, with 18 bases between. The CDR3 is 16 residues long. CDR3 protein: CASSHHPGGGGTEAFF. The CDR3, as DNA: TGCGCCAGCAGCCACCATCCGGGGGGCGGTGGCACTGAAGCTTTCTTT.

This clonotype was counted many times. The chain carries TRBV7-2 and TRBJ2-7, with D tentatively TRBD1 (6 bases). The ends were cut back, 5 bases at V and 6 bases at J, with 11 bases in the middle. The CDR3 contains 12 residues. The germline V gene has CDR1 SGHTA and CDR2 FQGNSA. DNA for the CDR3: TGTGCCAGCAGCGCAGTGGGGGCCGAGCAGTACTTC. Translation gives CASSAVGAEQYF.

This clonotype occurred many times. The chain has TRBV12-3 or TRBV12-4 and TRBJ2-7; 7 nucleotides line up with TRBD1. This CDR3 region has 14 residues. Trimming took 8 bases from V and 6 from J; bases not matched to a gene: 13. The CDR3 loop is CASSMTLTGTEQYF. As DNA, the CDR3 is TGTGCCAGCTCCATGACCTTGACAGGGACCGAGCAGTACTTC.

V usage is TRBV20-1 and J usage is TRBJ2-1; 9 bases match TRBD2. The V gene's germline CDR1 is DFQATT and CDR2 SNEGSKA (reference sequence). CDR3 size: 13 residues. The CDR3 sequence is CSLSGTSNNEQFF. The CDR3 region has the DNA TGCAGCTTGTCCGGGACTAGCAACAATGAGCAGTTCTTC.